The entry that follows covers one T cell receptor beta chain sequence. The antigen it recognizes is unknown. The sample holds no much larger clone one base away, and base qualities are not on file. From the cysteine through the phenylalanine, the CDR3 covers 14 amino acids. Solely the CDR3 DNA is kept, with 42 bases framed from the first base. Trimming takes 4 bases off V and 4 bases off J; junction bases not matched to a gene: 6. Taken from the germline V gene, the CDR1 and CDR2 loops are SGHDT and YYEEEE. This entry is derived from a study of blood T cell repertoires in COVID-19 (TCRdb year 2020). For the wider study: Collaborator samples came from the United States, Italy and Spain and covered acute and convalescent phases of COVID-19. The material from the prospective study consisted of cDNA or gDNA derived from T cells, B-cell-depleted T cells, or PBMCs. The dataset comprised deeply sampled blood TCRbeta repertoires from subjects exposed to, actively infected with, or recovered from COVID-19. The repertoires were released in a freely available public database intended as a resource for research on the immune response to SARS-CoV-2. Samples were obtained from the ongoing ImmuneRACE study (first 160 participants) and from 1,000 to 1,500 subjects provided by 6 global collaborators. Sample metadata almost always included a de-identified subject ID, COVID-19 status, age in years and sex. Where available, HLA class I and class II types were taken from metadata supplied by the sample provider and were not determined by assay-based typing.

The investigation overall reported the following: The quantity of clinical and demographic metadata differed by source and by participant and was supplied without curation.

In Seattle, one collaborating source enrolled patients while the infection was active and tracked those patients longitudinally over the course of disease. The collaborating institutions used their own protocols to collect whole blood in K2EDTA tubes. For TCRbeta analysis, collaborator samples were shipped as frozen whole blood, as isolated PBMCs, or as DNA extracted from either sample type. The immunoSEQ Assay, a bias-controlled multiplex PCR, was used to amplify TCRbeta CDR3 regions from genomic DNA. For the original study's pipeline: Nucleated cell counts per sample were estimated from amplification of reference gene primers within the assay. To quantify the absolute abundance of each unique TCRbeta CDR3 rearrangement, sequence reads were collapsed and filtered. For each sample, productive Simpson clonality was calculated by taking the square root of Simpson's diversity index across productive rearrangements. TCRdb mirrors the immuneACCESS table, restricted to in-frame sequences. Some clones are absent from its copies; in checked studies, under half trace to an unresolved V gene, and the reason for the others is unknown. The DNA was the basis for D and trimming; V, J and clone size are from that table. The table for this sample lists about 250,000 clones; about 87% of them were counted only once. Of the sample, 5% to 6.5% is held by the ten largest clones.

The clonotype was recovered from a woman in her twenties or thirties with COVID-19, enrolled during active disease. Sequenced input: peripheral blood. The chain joins TRBV5-6 to TRBJ1-2, and 8 junction bases match TRBD1. The DNA is TGTGCCAGCAGCCCTGGACAGGGTGTCTATGGCTACACCTTC. This codes for CASSPGQGVYGYTF. Reference TRBV5-6 and TRBJ1-2 proteins supply the regions before and after the CDR3; the full variable domain is: DAGVTQSPTHLIKTRGQQVTLRCSPKSGHDTVSWYQQALGQGPQFIFQYYEEEERQRGNFPDRFSGHQFPNYSSELNVNALLLGDSALYLCASSPGQGVYGYTFGSGTRLTVV.